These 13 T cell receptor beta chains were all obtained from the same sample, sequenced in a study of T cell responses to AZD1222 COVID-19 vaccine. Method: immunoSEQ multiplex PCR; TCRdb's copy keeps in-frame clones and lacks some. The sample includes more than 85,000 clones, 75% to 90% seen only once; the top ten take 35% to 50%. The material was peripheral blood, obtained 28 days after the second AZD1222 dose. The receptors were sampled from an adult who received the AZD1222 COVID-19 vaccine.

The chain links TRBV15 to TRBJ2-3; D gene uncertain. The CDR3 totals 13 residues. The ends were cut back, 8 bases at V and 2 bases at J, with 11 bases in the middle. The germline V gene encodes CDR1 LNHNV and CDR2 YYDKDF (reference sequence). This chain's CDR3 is CATRTLPTDTQYF. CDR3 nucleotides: TGTGCCACCCGGACCCTACCCACAGATACGCAGTATTTT.

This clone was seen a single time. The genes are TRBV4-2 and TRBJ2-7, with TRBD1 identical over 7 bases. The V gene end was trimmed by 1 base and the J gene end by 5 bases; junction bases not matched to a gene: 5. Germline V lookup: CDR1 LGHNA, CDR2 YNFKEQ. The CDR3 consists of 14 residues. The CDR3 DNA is TGTGCCAGCAGCCAAGGACAGGGAAGGGACGAGCAGTACTTC. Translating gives CASSQGQGRDEQYF.

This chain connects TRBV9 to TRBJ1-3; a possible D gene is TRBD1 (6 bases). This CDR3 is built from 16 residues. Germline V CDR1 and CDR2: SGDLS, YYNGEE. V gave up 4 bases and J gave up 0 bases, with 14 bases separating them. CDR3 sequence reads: CASSPRQADSGNTIYF. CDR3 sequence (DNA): TGTGCCAGCAGCCCCCGACAGGCTGACTCTGGAAACACCATATATTTT. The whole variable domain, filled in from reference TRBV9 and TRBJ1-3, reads DSGVTQTPKHLITATGQRVTLRCSPRSGDLSVYWYQQSLDQGLQFLIQYYNGEERAKGNILERFSAQQFPDLHSELNLSSLELGDSALYFCASSPRQADSGNTIYFGEGSWLTVV.

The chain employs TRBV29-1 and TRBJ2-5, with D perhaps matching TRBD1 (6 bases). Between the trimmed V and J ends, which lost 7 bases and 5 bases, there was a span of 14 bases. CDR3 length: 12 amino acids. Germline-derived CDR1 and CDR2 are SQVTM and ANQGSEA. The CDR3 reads CSGGRGYETQYF. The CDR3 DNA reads TGCAGCGGAGGTAGGGGGTACGAGACCCAGTACTTC.

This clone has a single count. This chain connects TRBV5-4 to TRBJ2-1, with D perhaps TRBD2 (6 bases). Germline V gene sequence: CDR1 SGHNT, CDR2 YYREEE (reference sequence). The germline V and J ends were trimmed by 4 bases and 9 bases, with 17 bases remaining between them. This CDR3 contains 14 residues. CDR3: CASSASSEGGEQFF. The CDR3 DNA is TGTGCCAGCAGCGCATCCAGCGAGGGAGGTGAGCAGTTCTTC.

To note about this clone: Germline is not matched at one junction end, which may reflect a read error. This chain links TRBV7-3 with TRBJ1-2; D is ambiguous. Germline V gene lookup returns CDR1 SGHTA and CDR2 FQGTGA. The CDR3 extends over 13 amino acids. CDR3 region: CASSQTTVANLFF. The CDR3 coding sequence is TGTGCCAGCAGCCAGACGACTGTAGCTAACCTTTTCTTC.

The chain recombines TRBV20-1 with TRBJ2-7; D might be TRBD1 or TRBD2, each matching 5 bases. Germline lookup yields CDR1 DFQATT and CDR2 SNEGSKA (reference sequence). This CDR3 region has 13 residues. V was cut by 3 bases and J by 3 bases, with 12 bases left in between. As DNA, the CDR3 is TGCAGTGCTAGTAGCCGGGGCGTCTACGAGCAGTACTTC. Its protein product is CSASSRGVYEQYF.

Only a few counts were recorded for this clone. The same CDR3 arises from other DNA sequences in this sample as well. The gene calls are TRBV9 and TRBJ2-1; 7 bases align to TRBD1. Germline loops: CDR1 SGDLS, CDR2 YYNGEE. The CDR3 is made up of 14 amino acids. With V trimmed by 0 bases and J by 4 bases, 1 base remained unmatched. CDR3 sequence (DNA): TGTGCCAGCAGCGTAGGACAGGGATACAATGAGCAGTTCTTC. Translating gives CASSVGQGYNEQFF. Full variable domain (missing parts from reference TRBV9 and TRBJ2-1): DSGVTQTPKHLITATGQRVTLRCSPRSGDLSVYWYQQSLDQGLQFLIQYYNGEERAKGNILERFSAQQFPDLHSELNLSSLELGDSALYFCASSVGQGYNEQFFGPGTRLTVL.

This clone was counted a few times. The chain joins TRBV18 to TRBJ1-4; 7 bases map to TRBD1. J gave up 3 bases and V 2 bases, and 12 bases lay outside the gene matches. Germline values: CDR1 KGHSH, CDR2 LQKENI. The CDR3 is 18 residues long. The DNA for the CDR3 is TGTGCCAGCTCACCAATTAAAACCTCGCAGGGGGCTAATGAAAAACTGTTTTTT. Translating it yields CASSPIKTSQGANEKLFF.

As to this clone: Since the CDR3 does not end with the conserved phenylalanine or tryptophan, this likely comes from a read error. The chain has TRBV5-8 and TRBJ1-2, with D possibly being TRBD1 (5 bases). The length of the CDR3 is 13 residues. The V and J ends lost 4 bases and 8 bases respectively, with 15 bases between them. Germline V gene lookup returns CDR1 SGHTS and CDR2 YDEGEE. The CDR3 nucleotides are TGTGCCAGCAGCCGGGGGTCCGGTGGAGGCTACACCGTC. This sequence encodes CASSRGSGGGYTV.

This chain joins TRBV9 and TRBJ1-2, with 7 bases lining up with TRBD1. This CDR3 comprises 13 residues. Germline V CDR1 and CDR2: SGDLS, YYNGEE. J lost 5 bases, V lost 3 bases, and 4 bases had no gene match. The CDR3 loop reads CASSGQGLYGYTF. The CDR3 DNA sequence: TGTGCCAGCAGCGGACAGGGACTTTATGGCTACACCTTC. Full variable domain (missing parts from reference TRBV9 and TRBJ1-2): DSGVTQTPKHLITATGQRVTLRCSPRSGDLSVYWYQQSLDQGLQFLIQYYNGEERAKGNILERFSAQQFPDLHSELNLSSLELGDSALYFCASSGQGLYGYTFGSGTRLTVV.

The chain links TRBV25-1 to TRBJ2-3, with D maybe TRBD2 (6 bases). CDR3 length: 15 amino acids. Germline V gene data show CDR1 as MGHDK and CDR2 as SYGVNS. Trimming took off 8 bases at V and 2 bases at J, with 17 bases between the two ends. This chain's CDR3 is CASVPLAYSTDTQYF. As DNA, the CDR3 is TGTGCCAGCGTTCCCCTAGCGTACTCCACAGATACGCAGTATTTT.

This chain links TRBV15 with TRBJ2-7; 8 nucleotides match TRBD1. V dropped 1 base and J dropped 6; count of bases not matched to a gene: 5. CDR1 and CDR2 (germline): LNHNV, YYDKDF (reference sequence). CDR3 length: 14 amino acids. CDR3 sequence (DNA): TGTGCCACCAGCAGAGGCGGGACAGGTGCCGAGCAGTACTTC. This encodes CATSRGGTGAEQYF.